The 31 T cell receptor beta chains given below trace back to one sample, sequenced in a study of tumor and adjacent non-tumor tissue in lung cancer. A modified ARM-PCR protocol with three rounds of nested PCR amplified TCRbeta. TCRdb independently ran MiXCR on the multiplex PCR reads; one entry per CDR3 protein. The sample lists 50,000 to 60,000 distinct CDR3 sequences, 74% occurring once. This sample's RNA came from whole unsorted tissue. This non-tumor lung sample came from over 3 cm beyond the tumor edge. Material: distant non-tumor lung tissue. The origin of the receptors is an older woman with non-small cell lung cancer.

On this clonotype itself: One junction end does not reproduce the germline sequence, and a read error may be involved. This chain links TRBV29-1 with TRBJ1-1, with D possibly TRBD1 on 5 matching bases. The CDR3 contains 14 residues. CDR1 and CDR2 from the germline V gene are SQVTM and ANQGSEA. The CDR3 DNA follows: TGCTGCGTTGAAGGGAAAGCAGGGAACACCGAAGCTTTCTTT. This translates into CCVEGKAGNTEAFF.

Turning to this clonotype: One end of the junction is discordant with germline, which a read error may explain. The chain combines TRBV6-2 or TRBV6-3 with TRBJ1-5, with D unclear. CDR1 is MNHEY, CDR2 SVGEGT, per germline. The CDR3 is 13 amino acids. The CDR3: CSSSSHGNQPQHF. The CDR3 DNA reads as TGTTCCAGCAGTTCCCATGGCAATCAACCCCAGCATTTT.

Remarks on this clonotype: One end of the junction does not line up with germline, which may come from a read error. This rearrangement joins TRBV4-3 to TRBJ2-2; 7 bases match TRBD2. The CDR3 extends over 17 amino acids. Germline CDR1 and CDR2: LGHNA and YSLEER. The DNA of the CDR3 is TGCGCCAGTAGCCACTCCTCAAGCGGGGCGAACACCGAGGAGCTGTTTTTT. Its translation is CASSHSSSGANTEELFF.

As to this clonotype: At one end the junction does not follow the germline gene, possibly because of a read error. This chain links TRBV6-5 with TRBJ2-7; 9 nucleotides align to TRBD1. Germline V gives CDR1 MNHEY, CDR2 SVGAGI. The CDR3 spans 15 residues. CDR3 in DNA: TGTGCCGGCGCACCTGACCTCGACAGGGGGTACGAACAGTACTTT. It encodes CAGAPDLDRGYEQYF.

In this sample, this clonotype turned up once. The junction does not match germline at one end; this may be a read error. This rearrangement joins TRBV4-3 to TRBJ1-6; D remains unclear. The germline V gene has CDR1 LGHNA and CDR2 YSLEER. The CDR3 consists of 15 residues. The CDR3 region has the DNA TGCGCCGGCAGCCCGGGCCGGCTGAGTAATTCACCCCTCCACTTT. It is translated as CAGSPGRLSNSPLHF.

This clonotype has ten or more counts. The chain links TRBV28 to TRBJ1-1; perhaps TRBD1 as D (5 bases). The CDR3 is made up of 12 amino acids. The V gene lost 6 bases and the J gene lost 0 bases, with 5 bases spanning the gap. The germline V gene has CDR1 MDHEN and CDR2 SYDVKM. The chain's CDR3 is CASRDMNTEAFF. CDR3 nucleotide sequence: TGTGCCAGCAGGGACATGAACACTGAAGCTTTCTTT.

About this clonotype itself: A clone one base away is much larger, so this may be a read error. The rearrangement joins TRBV20-1 to TRBJ2-6; D not certain. The germline gives CDR1 DFQATT, CDR2 SNEGSKA (reference sequence). This CDR3 contains 13 residues. The CDR3, as DNA: TGCACTGCTAGGCCTCCCGGAGCCAACGTCCTGACTTTC. As protein: CTARPPGANVLTF.

The chain joins TRBV11-3 to TRBJ2-1; 9 positions agree with TRBD2. The germline CDR1 and CDR2 sequences are SGHNT and YENEEA. This CDR3 contains 18 residues. The ends lost 1 base at V and 5 bases at J; junction bases unmatched: 12. The CDR3 sequence: CASSLASKGLARDNEQFF. CDR3 DNA sequence: TGTGCCAGCAGCTTAGCGTCTAAAGGACTAGCGAGAGACAATGAGCAGTTCTTC.

This clonotype has more than one count but fewer than ten. Germline is not matched at one junction end, which may reflect a read error. V usage is TRBV7-9 and J usage is TRBJ2-1, with a tentative D call TRBD2 (6 bases). CDR1 and CDR2 from the germline V gene are SEHNR and FQNEAQ (reference sequence). The CDR3 runs 15 residues. The CDR3 DNA sequence: TGTGCAAGCAGCCCCAATTTGCGGGGCCGCAATGAGCACTTCTTC. It specifies CASSPNLRGRNEHFF.

Note on this clonotype: This may arise from a read error, as a much more abundant clone is one base away. The V and J genes are TRBV20-1 and TRBJ2-1, with D unclear. CDR3 length: 15 amino acids. CDR1 is DFQATT and CDR2 is SNEGSKA in the germline V gene (reference sequence). The CDR3 is CSASHLATSYNEQSF. CDR3 DNA: TGCAGTGCTAGTCATTTGGCAACCTCCTACAATGAGCAGTCCTTC.

Sample share makes this clonotype medium-sized. The rearrangement joins TRBV11-3 to TRBJ2-3; D gene uncertain. This CDR3 has 13 amino acids. V lost 0 bases and J 7 bases, leaving 8 bases between the germline ends. Germline V lookup: CDR1 SGHNT, CDR2 YENEEA. This CDR3 is CASSLDEIYTQYF. CDR3 nucleotide sequence: TGTGCCAGCAGCTTAGACGAGATCTATACGCAGTATTTT.

This clonotype was found once. Its ends do not fully match the called genes, so a read error is possible. This chain links TRBV11-3 with TRBJ1-6, with TRBD1 as a possible D gene (6 bases). CDR1 SGHNT and CDR2 YENEEA come from the germline V gene. The CDR3 extends over 15 amino acids. CDR3 amino acids: CASSLEDRYNSLLYF. The CDR3 coding sequence is TGTGCTAGCAGCTTAGAGGACAGATATAATTCACTCCTCTACTTT. Full variable domain (outside the CDR3, taken from reference TRBV11-3 and TRBJ1-6): EAGVVQSPRYKIIEKKQPVAFWCNPISGHNTLYWYLQNLGQGPELLIRYENEEAVDDSQLPKDRFSAERLKGVDSTLKIQPAELGDSAVYLCASSLEDRYNSLLYFGNGTRLTVT.

As to this clonotype: A much larger clonotype is one base distant, so this may be a read error. The chain joins TRBV30 to TRBJ2-5; D is possibly TRBD2 (6 bases). Germline V gene data show CDR1 as GTSNPN and CDR2 as SVGIG (reference sequence). This CDR3 comprises 14 residues. CDR3 amino acids: CGTCGEEYQETQYF. In DNA, the CDR3 is TGTGGGACTTGCGGGGAGGAGTACCAAGAGACCCAGTACTTC.

Points on this clonotype: A much larger clonotype is one base distant, so this may be a read error. The CDR3 loop reads CASSLMGDSDTQYF. The CDR3 DNA reads as TGTGCCAGCAGCTTAATGGGCGATTCAGATACGCAGTATTTT. V and J are TRBV11-2 and TRBJ2-3; D gene uncertain. The CDR3 covers 14 residues. Trimming took 2 bases from V and 4 from J, leaving 10 bases between them. In germline, CDR1 is SGHAT, CDR2 FQNNGV.

This clonotype has just one count. V usage is TRBV12-3 or TRBV12-4 and J usage is TRBJ2-2; no clear D. The CDR3 contains 14 residues. The germline V and J ends were trimmed by 3 bases and 5 bases, with 10 bases remaining between them. Here the CDR3 reads CASSLRQNTGELFF. The CDR3 DNA reads as TGTGCCAGCAGTTTGAGGCAGAATACCGGGGAGCTGTTTTTT.

This clonotype has a single count. An end of the junction does not agree with germline; a read error may underlie this. The rearrangement links TRBV4-3 to TRBJ1-1; D gene ambiguous. This CDR3 region has 14 residues. In germline, CDR1 is LGHNA, CDR2 YSLEER. The CDR3 nucleotides are TGCACCAGTAGCCAAGCTTCAGAGAGGACTGAAGCTTTCTTT. Translation: CTSSQASERTEAFF.

This clonotype was picked up many times. The chain employs TRBV6-2 or TRBV6-3 and TRBJ2-7; possible D gene TRBD2, 5 bases. Germline lookup yields CDR1 MNHEY and CDR2 SVGEGT. V lost 6 bases to trimming and J lost 0 bases, with 12 bases between them. This CDR3 is 14 amino acids long. CDR3 loop: CASRPSGSSYEQYF. DNA for the CDR3: TGTGCCAGCAGGCCTTCTGGGAGCTCCTACGAGCAGTACTTC.

This chain uses TRBV11-1 with TRBJ1-3; D gene uncertain. V lost 7 bases to trimming and J lost 4 bases, with 11 bases between them. This CDR3 is built from 13 residues. Germline CDR1 SGHAT, CDR2 FQDESV (reference sequence). CDR3 protein: CASNAVRGNTIYF. DNA for the CDR3: TGTGCCAGCAACGCCGTGAGGGGAAACACCATATATTTT.

This clonotype has only one observation. This CDR3 is missing its conserved last phenylalanine or tryptophan, likely due to a read error. The chain uses TRBV12-3 or TRBV12-4 and TRBJ2-2; tentative D call: TRBD1 (5 bases). This CDR3 comprises 13 residues. For the CDR3, the DNA is TGTGCCGGCAGACGCCAGGGAACCAGGGAGCTGTTTTAT. It yields the protein CAGRRQGTRELFY.

The V call is TRBV7-9, the J call TRBJ1-2; no definite D call. V lost 5 bases, J lost 6 bases, and 13 bases lay in between. The CDR3 loop spans 13 amino acids. From germline, CDR1 is SEHNR and CDR2 FQNEAQ (reference sequence). The CDR3 coding sequence is TGTGCCAGCAGCGTCGACCTCTCGGATGGCTACACCTTC. Encoded protein: CASSVDLSDGYTF.

This clonotype was counted at least ten times. The V gene is TRBV30, the J gene TRBJ2-1; D remains ambiguous. The CDR3 runs to 15 residues. V lost 4 bases to trimming and J lost 5 bases, with 18 bases between them. Per germline, CDR1 GTSNPN and CDR2 SVGIG (reference sequence). The CDR3 reads CAWTRRGATDNEQFF. The CDR3 bases are TGTGCCTGGACGAGGCGAGGCGCAACCGACAATGAGCAGTTCTTC.

A word on this clonotype: A junction end diverges from the germline sequence, so it may reflect a read error. The V call is TRBV6-2 or TRBV6-3, the J call TRBJ2-1, with TRBD2 identical over 9 bases. Germline CDR1 and CDR2: MNHEY and SVGEGT. The CDR3 covers 14 residues. The CDR3 DNA follows: TGTGCCAGCAGGGCGGGAGGGCCATACAATGTGCAGTTCTTC. Translation gives CASRAGGPYNVQFF.

To note about this clonotype: As the CDR3 is not closed by the conserved phenylalanine or tryptophan, this likely results from a read error. The J gene is TRBJ2-2, the V gene TRBV6-6, with D uncertain. The CDR3 has 16 amino acids. CDR1 and CDR2 (germline): MNHNY, SVGAGI (reference sequence). The CDR3 sequence is CASNYLKTGGTGELFL. CDR3 DNA sequence: TGTGCCAGCAATTACTTGAAAACGGGTGGGACCGGGGAGCTGTTTCTT.

In this sample, this clonotype turned up many times. This chain joins TRBV29-1 and TRBJ2-1; TRBD1 aligns across 7 bases. Losses at the gene ends were 6 bases for V and 4 bases for J; bases not matched to a gene: 6. CDR3 length: 13 residues. Germline CDR1 reads SQVTM; CDR2 reads ANQGSEA. In nucleotides, the CDR3 is TGCAGCGTACAGGGGAATCTATACAATGAGCAGTTCTTC. Its protein product is CSVQGNLYNEQFF.

In the case of this clonotype: Without the conserved terminal phenylalanine or tryptophan, this CDR3 likely stems from a read error. The chain carries TRBV11-3 and TRBJ2-7, with D possibly matching TRBD1 (5 bases). Germline V gene data show CDR1 as SGHNT and CDR2 as YENEEA. The CDR3 has 14 amino acids. The CDR3 nucleotides are TGTGCCAGGAGCTTAGATACAGGAACCTACGAGCAGTACTAC. Translating gives CARSLDTGTYEQYY.

This clonotype was seen many times. CDR3 coding DNA: TGTGCCAGCATCGGGGCGGGAGTGGGTACGCAGTATTTT. Its protein product is CASIGAGVGTQYF. The chain recombines TRBV7-2 with TRBJ2-3, with 7 bases lining up with TRBD2. The CDR3 length is 13 residues. With 7 bases clipped from V and 8 bases from J, the junction kept 9 bases outside the gene matches. Germline assignment: CDR1 SGHTA and CDR2 FQGNSA.

Concerning this clonotype itself: This CDR3 fails to terminate in the conserved phenylalanine or tryptophan, so it likely reflects a read error. V and J are TRBV4-3 and TRBJ1-2; D not certain. This CDR3 has 13 amino acids. Between the trimmed V and J ends, which lost 6 bases and 0 bases, there was a span of 8 bases. CDR1 and CDR2 from the germline V gene are LGHNA and YSLEER. The CDR3 protein is CASSQKANYGYTI. The CDR3 nucleotides are TGCGCCAGCAGTCAAAAAGCTAACTATGGCTACACCATC.

This clonotype was seen many times. The V call is TRBV5-4, the J call TRBJ1-1; perhaps TRBD1 as D (6 bases). Trimming pared 1 base from V and 1 base from J, leaving 11 bases between. The CDR3 consists of 15 residues. CDR1 and CDR2 (germline): SGHNT, YYREEE (reference sequence). The CDR3 region has the DNA TGTGCCAGCAGCTTGCGGGGGCGAAGGAACACTGAAGCTTTCTTT. It translates to CASSLRGRRNTEAFF.

This clonotype was seen once. The CDR3 end shows no conserved phenylalanine or tryptophan, and so a read error is likely. V usage is TRBV4-1 and J usage is TRBJ1-5, with D unclear. Trimming removed 6 bases from V and 0 bases from J, with 12 bases in between. There are 15 residues in the CDR3. Germline lookup yields CDR1 MGHRA and CDR2 YSYEKL. CDR3 sequence: CASRKIFDSNQPQHS. The CDR3 nucleotides are TGCGCCAGCAGAAAAATATTTGATAGCAATCAGCCCCAGCATTCT.

Concerning this clonotype: One end of the junction fails to match germline, which may point to a read error. This chain uses TRBV4-3 with TRBJ1-1; no firm D call. In germline, CDR1 is LGHNA, CDR2 YSLEER. This CDR3 spans 14 amino acids. This CDR3 reads CASIQKVEYTEAFF. CDR3 nucleotides: TGCGCCAGCATCCAAAAGGTCGAGTACACTGAAGCTTTCTTT.

With respect to this clonotype: A single base separates this from a much larger clone, so it may be a read error. The chain recombines TRBV5-4 with TRBJ1-6; 7 nucleotides align to TRBD1. Germline CDR1 SGHNT, CDR2 YYREEE (reference sequence). This CDR3 spans 17 amino acids. After removal of 0 bases from V and 1 base from J, the junction contained 4 bases not matched to a gene. The CDR3: CASSLGGQRSYNSPLHF. The CDR3 DNA follows: TGTGCCAGCAGCTTGGGGGGACAGAGGTCCTATAATTCACCCCTCCACTTT.